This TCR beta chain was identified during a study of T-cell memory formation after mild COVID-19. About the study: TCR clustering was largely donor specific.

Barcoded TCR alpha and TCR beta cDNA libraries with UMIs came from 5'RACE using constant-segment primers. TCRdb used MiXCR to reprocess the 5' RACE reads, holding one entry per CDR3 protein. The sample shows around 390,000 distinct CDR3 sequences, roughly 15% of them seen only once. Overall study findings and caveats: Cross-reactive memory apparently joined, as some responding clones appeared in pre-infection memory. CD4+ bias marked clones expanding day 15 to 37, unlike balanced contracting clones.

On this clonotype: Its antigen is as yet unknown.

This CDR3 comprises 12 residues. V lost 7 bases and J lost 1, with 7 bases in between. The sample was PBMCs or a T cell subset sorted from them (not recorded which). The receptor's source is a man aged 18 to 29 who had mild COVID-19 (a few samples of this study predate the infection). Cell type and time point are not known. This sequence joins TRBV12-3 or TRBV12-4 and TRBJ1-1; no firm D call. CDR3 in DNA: TGTGCCAGCACCCTAACGAACACTGAAGCTTTCTTT. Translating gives CASTLTNTEAFF.